A single T cell receptor (beta chain) is shown here with its context. Its specificity is not known. This entry comes from a study of T cell responses to AZD1222 COVID-19 vaccine. Study results and limitations: Spike-specific TCRs gained breadth and depth after people received two AZD1222 doses.

Libraries were prepared by immunoSEQ multiplex PCR; TCRdb keeps only in-frame clonotypes and omits some of them. The repertoire holds approximately 150,000 clones, with about 90% as singletons. Germline V gene lookup returns CDR1 SNHLY and CDR2 FYNNEI. The ends lost 4 bases at V and 10 bases at J; junction bases unmatched: 13. This CDR3 has 15 amino acids. The specimen comprised peripheral blood, sampled on day 0 of AZD1222 vaccination. This chain uses TRBV2 with TRBJ1-1; TRBD1 aligns across 9 bases. This clonotype was sampled from an adult in good health. The CDR3 spells CASSGGGQGVRRAFF. The DNA of the CDR3 is TGTGCCAGCAGTGGGGGGGGACAGGGTGTAAGGCGAGCTTTCTTT.